Listed here are 9 T cell receptor beta chains from one sample, sequenced in a study of CD8+CD57+ T cells in acquired aplastic anemia. Genomic DNA provided the template from which TCR beta VDJ and CDR3 profiles were obtained. One entry per CDR3 protein results from TCRdb running MiXCR on the reads. The sample records over 200,000 distinct CDR3 sequences, about 59% being singletons. The sequenced sample was sorted CD4+, CD8+, or CD8+CD57+ T cells (not recorded which) from PBMCs. The receptor source for this set is a human donor in good health.

The chain recombines TRBV20-1 with TRBJ2-6, with a possible D match to TRBD1 (6 bases). Deletions cut 6 bases from V and 2 bases from J, with 17 bases between. CDR1 is DFQATT and CDR2 is SNEGSKA in the germline V gene (reference sequence). CDR3 length: 16 residues. The CDR3 DNA reads as TGCAGTGCGTACGGCCGGGACACCACTGGGGCCAACGTCCTGACTTTC. Its translation is CSAYGRDTTGANVLTF.

Turning to this clonotype: The junction departs from germline at one end; a sequencing error may be responsible. The chain employs TRBV10-1 and TRBJ2-1; D is uncertain. Germline lookup yields CDR1 WNHNN and CDR2 SYGVQD (reference sequence). CDR3 size: 13 residues. The CDR3 DNA reads TGTGCCAGCAGTTCCTCTCAGTGGTACAGCCAGTTCTTC. This sequence encodes CASSSSQWYSQFF.

V is TRBV2 and J is TRBJ2-7; D gene uncertain. Trimming removed 8 bases from V and 3 bases from J, with 14 bases in between. CDR3 length equals 13 residues. CDR1 and CDR2 from the germline V gene are SNHLY and FYNNEI. The CDR3 DNA reads TGTGCCAGCGTAACTCCCAGAGTCTACGAGCAGTACTTC. Its translation: CASVTPRVYEQYF.

Many counts were recorded for this clonotype. The gene calls are TRBV9 and TRBJ2-3; D is undetermined. The CDR3 loop spans 14 amino acids. CDR1 and CDR2 (germline): SGDLS, YYNGEE. With 0 bases removed from V and 2 bases from J, the gap between germline ends came to 7 bases. The CDR3 DNA reads as TGTGCCAGCAGCGTAGATAGGGACACAGATACGCAGTATTTT. Its translation: CASSVDRDTDTQYF.

V usage is TRBV5-1 and J usage is TRBJ2-7; 9 bases are shared with TRBD1. Germline values: CDR1 SGHRS, CDR2 YFSETQ. The CDR3 runs 17 residues. Trimming at V came to 0 bases and at J to 0 bases, leaving 7 bases not matched to a gene. The CDR3 DNA reads TGCGCCAGCAGCTTGGGGAGACCGGGACAGGGCTCCTACGAGCAGTACTTC. Amino acid sequence: CASSLGRPGQGSYEQYF.

This clonotype has a handful of counts. V gene TRBV28 combines with J gene TRBJ2-3, with unresolved D. CDR3 length: 15 residues. Germline V gene data show CDR1 as MDHEN and CDR2 as SYDVKM. V lost 2 bases and J lost 0, with 9 bases in between. For the CDR3, the DNA is TGTGCCAGCAGTTTAGTTGTGGAGAGCACAGATACGCAGTATTTT. Translated: CASSLVVESTDTQYF.

The J gene is TRBJ1-6, the V gene TRBV7-9; a weak D match, TRBD1 (6 bases). Germline CDR1 and CDR2: SEHNR and FQNEAQ (reference sequence). V lost 1 base, J lost 9 bases, and 10 bases lay in between. This CDR3 contains 14 residues. The chain's CDR3 is CASSLGQQGSPLHF. The CDR3 DNA is TGTGCCAGCAGCTTAGGACAACAGGGTTCACCCCTCCACTTT.

This clonotype was counted ten times or more. The V gene is TRBV4-1, the J gene TRBJ2-3; the D gene is possibly TRBD2 (5 bases). The CDR3 runs 13 residues. With 4 bases removed from V and 5 bases from J, the gap between germline ends came to 10 bases. CDR1 is MGHRA, CDR2 YSYEKL, per germline. The chain's CDR3 is CASSLGRGDTQYF. The DNA of the CDR3 is TGCGCCAGCAGCCTGGGCCGGGGAGATACGCAGTATTTT.

The chain is built from TRBV19 and TRBJ1-5; TRBD1 might be the D (5 bases). Trimming stripped 7 bases from V and 4 bases from J, with 14 bases between. The CDR3 has 14 amino acids. Germline V gene data show CDR1 as LNHDA and CDR2 as SQIVND (reference sequence). The CDR3 protein is CASMGRDINQPQHF. CDR3 coding DNA: TGTGCCAGTATGGGGCGGGATATTAATCAGCCCCAGCATTTT.